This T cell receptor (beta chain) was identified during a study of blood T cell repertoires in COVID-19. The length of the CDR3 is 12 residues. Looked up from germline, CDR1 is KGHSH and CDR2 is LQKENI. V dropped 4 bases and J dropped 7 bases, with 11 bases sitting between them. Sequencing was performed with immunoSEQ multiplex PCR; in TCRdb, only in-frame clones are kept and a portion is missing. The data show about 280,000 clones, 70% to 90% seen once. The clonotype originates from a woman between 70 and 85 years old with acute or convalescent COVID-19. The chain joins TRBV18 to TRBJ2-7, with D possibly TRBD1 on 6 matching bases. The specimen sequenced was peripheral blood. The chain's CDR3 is CASSQGVLEQYF. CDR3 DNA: TGTGCCAGCTCACAGGGGGTTCTGGAGCAGTACTTC.